The 23 T cell receptor beta chains reported below all come from one sample, sequenced in a study of shared clonotypes between healthy human individuals. Naive CD8 cells lacked CD45RO and underwent positive selection for CCR7, leaving out terminally differentiated effector memory CD45RA+ cells. Assay: immunoSEQ multiplex PCR; the TCRdb copy retains only in-frame clones and omits some. The sample includes about 2.2 million clones, roughly 95% of them seen just once. The sample comprised naive CD8+ T cells from PBMCs. Receptors were obtained from a man aged 18 to 29 in good health. Some clones in this sample may be carry-over from other donors' samples.

This clone was picked up one time. One end of the junction varies from germline; a read error may be responsible. The rearrangement joins TRBV11-1 to TRBJ1-1, with 7 bases matching TRBD1. There are 11 residues in the CDR3. The germline gives CDR1 SGHAT, CDR2 FQDESV (reference sequence). DNA for the CDR3: TGTGCCTCTTCTAGGGGGCCTGAGGCTTTCTTT. It codes for CASSRGPEAFF. Full variable domain (outside the CDR3, taken from reference TRBV11-1 and TRBJ1-1): EAEVAQSPRYKITEKSQAVAFWCDPISGHATLYWYRQILGQGPELLVQFQDESVVDDSQLPKDRFSAERLKGVDSTLKIQPAELGDSAMYLCASSRGPEAFFGQGTRLTVV.

V usage is TRBV7-9 and J usage is TRBJ1-2; the D is unclear. The germline V gene has CDR1 SEHNR and CDR2 FQNEAQ (reference sequence). Trimming took 6 bases from V and 2 from J, leaving 16 bases between them. The CDR3 totals 15 residues. In nucleotides, the CDR3 is TGTGCCAGCAGTGGGCTGACTGGAGAAAACTATGGCTACACCTTC. Its translation: CASSGLTGENYGYTF.

The gene calls are TRBV28 and TRBJ1-4, with D perhaps TRBD1 (5 bases). Trimming stripped 5 bases from V and 7 bases from J, with 29 bases between. The CDR3 has 19 residues. CDR1 is MDHEN and CDR2 is SYDVKM in the germline V gene. DNA for the CDR3: TGTGCCAGCAGTCTAGGCCCGGCTGTGCCAGGGCCGAAATCTGAAAAACTGTTTTTT. Protein product: CASSLGPAVPGPKSEKLFF.

The chain employs TRBV14 and TRBJ2-5; D remains unclear. Per the germline V gene, CDR1 is SGHDN and CDR2 is FVKESK. Trimming pared 3 bases from V and 0 bases from J, leaving 8 bases between. The CDR3 sequence is 14 residues long. CDR3 protein: CASSHLRYQETQYF. CDR3 sequence (DNA): TGTGCCAGCAGCCATCTCCGGTACCAAGAGACCCAGTACTTC.

CDR3 loop: CASSLEYRSGISTGELFF. CDR3 sequence (DNA): TGTGCCAGCAGCTTAGAATACCGGAGCGGGATAAGTACCGGGGAGCTGTTTTTT. V usage is TRBV7-9 and J usage is TRBJ2-2, with 7 positions matching TRBD2. J was trimmed by 5 bases and V by 1 base; bases with no gene match: 13. From germline, CDR1 is SEHNR and CDR2 FQNEAQ (reference sequence). The CDR3 contains 18 residues. The full variable domain, rest sourced from reference TRBV7-9 and TRBJ2-2, is DTGVSQNPRHKITKRGQNVTFRCDPISEHNRLYWYRQTLGQGPEFLTYFQNEAQLEKSRLLSDRFSAERPKGSFSTLEIQRTEQGDSAMYLCASSLEYRSGISTGELFFGEGSRLTVL.

V and J are TRBV4-1 and TRBJ2-2, with D possibly being TRBD1 (5 bases). The germline V gene has CDR1 MGHRA and CDR2 YSYEKL. This CDR3 is 15 amino acids long. V shed 4 bases and J shed 4 bases, with 13 bases lying between them. For the CDR3, the DNA is TGCGCCAGCAGCCTCGGGCTGCAGGGCACCGGGGAGCTGTTTTTT. It is translated as CASSLGLQGTGELFF.

This chain links TRBV9 with TRBJ2-3; a possible D gene is TRBD1 (6 bases). Germline loops: CDR1 SGDLS, CDR2 YYNGEE. CDR3 length equals 15 residues. V shed 3 bases and J shed 1 base, with 12 bases lying between them. The CDR3 here is CASSGNRARTDTQYF. CDR3 in DNA: TGTGCCAGCAGCGGAAACAGGGCCCGCACAGATACGCAGTATTTT.

This chain connects TRBV27 to TRBJ2-3; TRBD2 matches 10 bases. J lost 4 bases, V lost 6 bases, and 7 bases had no gene match. CDR1 and CDR2 from the germline V gene are MNHEY and SMNVEV (reference sequence). The CDR3 runs to 15 residues. CDR3 in amino acids: CASRLLAGAADTQYF. In DNA, the CDR3 is TGTGCCAGCAGGCTTCTAGCGGGAGCGGCAGATACGCAGTATTTT.

The chain carries TRBV27 and TRBJ2-4, with 9 positions matching TRBD1. The CDR3 sequence is 16 residues long. The germline gives CDR1 MNHEY, CDR2 SMNVEV (reference sequence). The J segment lost 3 bases and the V segment lost 5 bases, leaving 8 bases of the junction unmatched. The CDR3 spells CASSETQGAGKNIQYF. The CDR3 DNA reads TGTGCCAGCAGTGAAACACAGGGGGCTGGCAAAAACATTCAGTACTTC.

The genes are TRBV7-9 and TRBJ2-5; 9 bases fit TRBD1. Germline V lookup: CDR1 SEHNR, CDR2 FQNEAQ (reference sequence). This CDR3 contains 16 residues. V was clipped by 3 bases and J by 5 bases; unmatched bases: 10. CDR3 residues: CASSFFLRTGEETQYF. The CDR3 nucleotides read TGTGCCAGCAGCTTTTTTTTGAGGACAGGGGAGGAGACCCAGTACTTC.

The J gene is TRBJ2-5, the V gene TRBV7-3, with 11 bases lining up with TRBD2. The CDR3 contains 15 residues. Germline-derived CDR1 and CDR2 are SGHTA and FQGTGA. Trimming removed 3 bases from V and 0 bases from J; junction bases left unmatched: 0. The CDR3 DNA reads as TGTGCCAGCAGCTTTAGCGGGAGGGACCAAGAGACCCAGTACTTC. Translation gives CASSFSGRDQETQYF.

The V and J genes are TRBV2 and TRBJ2-1; 14 nucleotides line up with TRBD2. This CDR3 has 23 residues. From germline, CDR1 is SNHLY and CDR2 FYNNEI. The ends lost 2 bases at V and 9 bases at J; junction bases unmatched: 27. The CDR3 here is CASSESTKFGLAGGHVKSLEQFF. The CDR3 DNA is TGTGCCAGCAGTGAATCAACTAAATTCGGACTAGCGGGAGGACACGTGAAGTCGCTTGAGCAGTTCTTC.

Only a few counts were recorded for this clone. This specimen includes other DNA sequences encoding the same CDR3. V and J are TRBV7-9 and TRBJ1-1; 10 nucleotides match TRBD1. V was clipped by 5 bases and J by 1 base; unmatched bases: 4. The CDR3 runs 15 residues. The V gene's germline CDR1 is SEHNR and CDR2 FQNEAQ (reference sequence). In DNA, the CDR3 is TGTGCCAGCAGCCCCCGGACAGGGGGGAACACTGAAGCTTTCTTT. Its protein is CASSPRTGGNTEAFF. Together with reference TRBV7-9 and TRBJ1-1, the CDR3 gives the full variable domain: DTGVSQNPRHKITKRGQNVTFRCDPISEHNRLYWYRQTLGQGPEFLTYFQNEAQLEKSRLLSDRFSAERPKGSFSTLEIQRTEQGDSAMYLCASSPRTGGNTEAFFGQGTRLTVV.

This chain joins TRBV7-2 and TRBJ1-5; D not certain. The CDR3 consists of 18 residues. CDR1 is SGHTA, CDR2 FQGNSA, per germline. With 1 base removed from V and 0 bases from J, the gap between germline ends came to 16 bases. The CDR3 nucleotides read TGTGCCAGCAGCTTAGATAGCGAGGTCGAGCATAGCAATCAGCCCCAGCATTTT. Protein product: CASSLDSEVEHSNQPQHF.

The chain is built from TRBV30 and TRBJ1-5, with D perhaps matching TRBD1 (5 bases). This CDR3 contains 14 residues. CDR1 and CDR2 (germline): GTSNPN, SVGIG (reference sequence). With 2 bases removed from V and 4 bases from J, the gap between germline ends came to 12 bases. CDR3 region: CAWSLRQGNQPQHF. CDR3 sequence (DNA): TGTGCCTGGAGTCTGAGGCAGGGAAATCAGCCCCAGCATTTT.

The chain links TRBV7-9 to TRBJ2-5; a possible D gene is TRBD2 (6 bases). Per the germline V gene, CDR1 is SEHNR and CDR2 is FQNEAQ (reference sequence). V dropped 5 bases and J dropped 1 base, with 17 bases sitting between them. The CDR3 totals 16 residues. This chain's CDR3 is CASSRVGGPLQETQYF. The CDR3 DNA follows: TGTGCCAGCAGCCGGGTGGGAGGCCCCCTCCAAGAGACCCAGTACTTC.

The gene calls are TRBV4-1 and TRBJ2-3; TRBD2 might be the D (6 bases). Trimming removed 4 bases from V and 2 bases from J, with 13 bases in between. Per the germline V gene, CDR1 is MGHRA and CDR2 is YSYEKL. CDR3 size: 15 residues. The CDR3 sequence is CASSLERANTDTQYF. The CDR3 nucleotides are TGCGCCAGCAGCCTTGAGCGGGCAAACACAGATACGCAGTATTTT.

This chain connects TRBV15 to TRBJ2-2; unclear D gene. The CDR3 has 16 residues. Germline assignment: CDR1 LNHNV and CDR2 YYDKDF (reference sequence). V was shortened by 0 bases and J by 6 bases, with 14 bases between the two germline ends. CDR3 sequence (DNA): TGTGCCACCAGCAGAGATGAGTGGCAGTACCCCGGGGAGCTGTTTTTT. Translating it yields CATSRDEWQYPGELFF.

The chain links TRBV19 to TRBJ2-1; 14 nucleotides match TRBD2. Unmatched junction bases numbered 9, after V lost 9 bases and J lost 5 bases. CDR1 is LNHDA, CDR2 SQIVND, per germline (reference sequence). This CDR3 is built from 16 residues. For the CDR3, the DNA is TGTGCCAGCAAACTCCAGGGACTAGCGGGAGACAATGAGCAGTTCTTC. Its translation: CASKLQGLAGDNEQFF.

The V gene is TRBV9, the J gene TRBJ2-3, with TRBD2 matching over 7 bases. Unmatched junction bases numbered 6, after V lost 1 base and J lost 1 base. The CDR3 totals 16 residues. Germline V gene lookup returns CDR1 SGDLS and CDR2 YYNGEE. CDR3 in DNA: TGTGCCAGCAGCGTAAGCGGGGTGATGGGCACAGATACGCAGTATTTT. This encodes CASSVSGVMGTDTQYF.

The table lists this clone with a few counts. The rearrangement links TRBV29-1 to TRBJ2-2; D ambiguous. Germline V gives CDR1 SQVTM, CDR2 ANQGSEA. The CDR3 runs 12 residues. Trimming shortened V by 7 bases and J by 4 bases, and 10 bases separated the two germline ends. CDR3 in amino acids: CSATPGTGELFF. DNA of the CDR3: TGCAGCGCTACCCCCGGCACCGGGGAGCTGTTTTTT.

This chain links TRBV7-8 with TRBJ1-5; weak D call: TRBD1 (6 bases). This CDR3 has 16 amino acids. V gave up 3 bases and J gave up 7 bases, with 19 bases separating them. Germline values: CDR1 SGHVS, CDR2 FQNEAQ. The CDR3 DNA is TGTGCCAGCAGCTTGGGGGTACGGGGGGCTAAACAGCCCCAGCATTTT. The encoded protein is CASSLGVRGAKQPQHF.

V is TRBV27 and J is TRBJ2-5; 9 positions agree with TRBD1. V was clipped by 2 bases and J by 5 bases; unmatched bases: 3. The germline CDR1 and CDR2 sequences are MNHEY and SMNVEV (reference sequence). CDR3 length: 14 amino acids. CDR3 loop: CASSLTGGVETQYF. The DNA of the CDR3 is TGTGCCAGCAGTTTAACAGGGGGCGTGGAGACCCAGTACTTC.